This T cell receptor beta chain was found in a study of response to subunit inactivated influenza vaccine. Study-wide results and limits: Authors suggested each seasonal flu vaccination may recruit only limited numbers of new T cells.

Details on this clonotype: Its antigen is undetermined.

TCRdb fed the RT-PCR reads into MiXCR, producing one record per CDR3 protein. The sample has roughly 650,000 distinct CDR3 sequences, approximately 14% seen once; the top ten hold around 10%. CDR1 is SGHDT, CDR2 YYEEEE, per germline. V gave up 4 bases and J gave up 9 bases, with 17 bases separating them. The CDR3 length is 13 residues. The rearrangement uses TRBV5-6 and TRBJ2-7, with D perhaps given as TRBD1 or TRBD2 (5 bases each). Source: PBMCs from blood, taken 11 to 12 days after vaccination. The sequence was collected from a man aged 45-65 years who received an inactivated influenza vaccine. The CDR3 loop is CASSLGTSAGQYF. CDR3 sequence (DNA): TGTGCCAGCAGCCTCGGGACGTCCGCTGGGCAGTACTTC.